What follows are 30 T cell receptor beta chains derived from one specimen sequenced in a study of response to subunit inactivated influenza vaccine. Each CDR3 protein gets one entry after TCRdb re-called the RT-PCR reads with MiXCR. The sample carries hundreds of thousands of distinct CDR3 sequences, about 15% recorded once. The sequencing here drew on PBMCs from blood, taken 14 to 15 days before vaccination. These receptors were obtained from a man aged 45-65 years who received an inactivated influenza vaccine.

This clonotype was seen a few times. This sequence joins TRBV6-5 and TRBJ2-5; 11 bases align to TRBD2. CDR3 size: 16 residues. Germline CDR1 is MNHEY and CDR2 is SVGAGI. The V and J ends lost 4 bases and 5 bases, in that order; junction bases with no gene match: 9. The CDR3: CASSLFSGRAGETQYF. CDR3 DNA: TGTGCCAGCAGTTTATTTAGCGGGAGGGCCGGGGAGACCCAGTACTTC.

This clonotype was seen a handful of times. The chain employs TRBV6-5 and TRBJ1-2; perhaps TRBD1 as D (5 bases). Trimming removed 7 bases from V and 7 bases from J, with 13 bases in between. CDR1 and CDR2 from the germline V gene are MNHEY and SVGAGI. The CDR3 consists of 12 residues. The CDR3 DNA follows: TGTGCCAGCAAAAAAGGTGGGGGTGGCTACACCTTC. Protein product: CASKKGGGGYTF.

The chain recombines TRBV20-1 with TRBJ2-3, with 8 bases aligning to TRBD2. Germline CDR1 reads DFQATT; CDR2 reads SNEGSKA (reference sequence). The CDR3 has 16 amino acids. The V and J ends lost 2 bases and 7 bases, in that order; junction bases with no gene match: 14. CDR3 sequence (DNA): TGCAGTGCTAGACCGGGGCGGGGGGAAAGGGTAAATACGCAGTATTTT. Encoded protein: CSARPGRGERVNTQYF.

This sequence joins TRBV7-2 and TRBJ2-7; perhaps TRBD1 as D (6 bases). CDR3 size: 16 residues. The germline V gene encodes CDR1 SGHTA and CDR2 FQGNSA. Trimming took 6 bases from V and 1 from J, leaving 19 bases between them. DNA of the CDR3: TGTGCCAGCAGTTCTCCGGGACACCACTTATCCTACGAGCAGTACTTC. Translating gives CASSSPGHHLSYEQYF.

CDR3 in amino acids: CASSQEGQGALSDTQYF. In DNA form, the CDR3 reads TGTGCCAGCAGCCAAGAAGGACAGGGGGCTCTTTCCGATACGCAGTATTTT. The V gene is TRBV3-1, the J gene TRBJ2-3; 11 bases map to TRBD1. Germline lookup yields CDR1 LGHDT and CDR2 YNNKEL (reference sequence). Trimming removed 0 bases from V and 6 bases from J; junction bases left unmatched: 8. CDR3 length: 17 residues.

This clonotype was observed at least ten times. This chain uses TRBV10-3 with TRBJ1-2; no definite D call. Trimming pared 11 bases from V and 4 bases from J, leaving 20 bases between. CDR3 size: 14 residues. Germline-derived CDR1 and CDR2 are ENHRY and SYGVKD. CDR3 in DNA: TGTGCCTCCAAGAGACTGGTTGAAGGCTATGGCTACACCTTC. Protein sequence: CASKRLVEGYGYTF.

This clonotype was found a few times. The CDR3 here is CSASLPTNYGYTF. The DNA of the CDR3 is TGCAGTGCTAGCTTACCGACAAACTATGGCTACACCTTC. The V gene is TRBV20-1, the J gene TRBJ1-2; no firm D call. Trimming pared 3 bases from V and 2 bases from J, leaving 10 bases between. Germline V gives CDR1 DFQATT, CDR2 SNEGSKA (reference sequence). This CDR3 has 13 residues.

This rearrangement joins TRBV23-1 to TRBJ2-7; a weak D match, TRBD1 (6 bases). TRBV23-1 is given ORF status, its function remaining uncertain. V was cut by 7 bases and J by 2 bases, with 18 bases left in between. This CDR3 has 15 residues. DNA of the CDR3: TGCGCCAGCACTCCACCGGGACAAGGGACCTACGAGCAGTACTTC. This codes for CASTPPGQGTYEQYF.

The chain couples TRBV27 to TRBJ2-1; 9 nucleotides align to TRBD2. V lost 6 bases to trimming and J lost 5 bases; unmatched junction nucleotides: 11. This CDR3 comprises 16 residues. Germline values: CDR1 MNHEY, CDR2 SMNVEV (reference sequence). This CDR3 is CASSKPTTSGNNEQFF. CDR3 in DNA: TGTGCCAGCAGCAAGCCAACGACTAGCGGAAACAATGAGCAGTTCTTC.

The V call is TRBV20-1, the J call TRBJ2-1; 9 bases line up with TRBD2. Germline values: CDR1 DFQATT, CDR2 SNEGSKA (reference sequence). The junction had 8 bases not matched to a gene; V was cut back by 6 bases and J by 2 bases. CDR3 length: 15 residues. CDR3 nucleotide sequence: TGCAGTGCCTTCGCGGGAGGGCCCCCCTACAATGAGCAGTTCTTC. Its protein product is CSAFAGGPPYNEQFF.

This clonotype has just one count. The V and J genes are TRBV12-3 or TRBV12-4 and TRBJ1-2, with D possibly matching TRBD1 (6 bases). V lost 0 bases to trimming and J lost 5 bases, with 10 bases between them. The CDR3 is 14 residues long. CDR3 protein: CASSLAGARYGYTF. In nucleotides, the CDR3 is TGTGCCAGCAGTTTAGCGGGGGCCCGGTATGGCTACACCTTC.

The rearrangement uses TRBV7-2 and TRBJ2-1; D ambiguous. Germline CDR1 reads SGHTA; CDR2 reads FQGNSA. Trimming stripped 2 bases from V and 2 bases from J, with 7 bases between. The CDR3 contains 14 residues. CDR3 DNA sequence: TGTGCCAGCAGCTTATCAGCAACCTACAATGAGCAGTTCTTC. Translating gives CASSLSATYNEQFF. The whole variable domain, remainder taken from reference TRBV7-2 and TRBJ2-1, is GAGVSQSPSNKVTEKGKDVELRCDPISGHTALYWYRQSLGQGLEFLIYFQGNSAPDKSGLPSDRFSAERTGGSVSTLTIQRTQQEDSAVYLCASSLSATYNEQFFGPGTRLTVL.

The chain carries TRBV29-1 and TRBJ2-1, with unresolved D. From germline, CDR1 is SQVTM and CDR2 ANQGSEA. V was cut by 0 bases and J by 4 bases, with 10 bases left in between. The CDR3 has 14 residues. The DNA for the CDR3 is TGCAGCGTTGAAGATGGGCCCCTGTACAATGAGCAGTTCTTC. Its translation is CSVEDGPLYNEQFF.

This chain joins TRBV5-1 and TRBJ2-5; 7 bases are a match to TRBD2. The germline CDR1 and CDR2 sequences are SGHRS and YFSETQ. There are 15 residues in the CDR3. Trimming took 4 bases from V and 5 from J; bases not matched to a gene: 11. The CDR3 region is CASSGTLAAPETQYF. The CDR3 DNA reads TGCGCCAGCAGCGGGACTCTAGCGGCCCCCGAGACCCAGTACTTC. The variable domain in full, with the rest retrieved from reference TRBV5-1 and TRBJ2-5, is KAGVTQTPRYLIKTRGQQVTLSCSPISGHRSVSWYQQTPGQGLQFLFEYFSETQRNKGNFPGRFSGRQFSNSRSEMNVSTLELGDSALYLCASSGTLAAPETQYFGPGTRLLVL.

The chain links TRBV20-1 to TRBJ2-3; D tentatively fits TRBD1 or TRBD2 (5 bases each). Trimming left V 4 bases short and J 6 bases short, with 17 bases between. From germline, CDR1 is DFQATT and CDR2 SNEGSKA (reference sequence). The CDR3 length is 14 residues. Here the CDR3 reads CSAKGMEVRDTQYF. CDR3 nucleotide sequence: TGCAGTGCTAAGGGGATGGAGGTTCGTGATACGCAGTATTTT.

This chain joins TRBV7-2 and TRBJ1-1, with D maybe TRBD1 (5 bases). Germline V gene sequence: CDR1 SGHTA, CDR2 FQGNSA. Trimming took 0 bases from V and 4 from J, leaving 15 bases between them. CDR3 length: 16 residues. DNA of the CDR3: TGTGCCAGCAGCTTAGCGGGGGGAGGGAGGGGCACTGAAGCTTTCTTT. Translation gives CASSLAGGGRGTEAFF.

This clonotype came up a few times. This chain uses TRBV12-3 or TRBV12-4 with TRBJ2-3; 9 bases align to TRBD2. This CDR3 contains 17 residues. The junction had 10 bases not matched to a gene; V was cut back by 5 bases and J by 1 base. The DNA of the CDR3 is TGTGCCAGCAGTACCAGACTAGCGGTTAGGGGCACAGATACGCAGTATTTT. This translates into CASSTRLAVRGTDTQYF.

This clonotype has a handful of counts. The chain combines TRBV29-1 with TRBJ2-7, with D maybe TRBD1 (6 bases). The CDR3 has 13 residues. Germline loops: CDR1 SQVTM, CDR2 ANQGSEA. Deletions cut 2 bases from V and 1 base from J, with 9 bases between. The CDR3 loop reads CSVESDSSYEQYF. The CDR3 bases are TGCAGCGTTGAATCGGACAGTTCCTACGAGCAGTACTTC.

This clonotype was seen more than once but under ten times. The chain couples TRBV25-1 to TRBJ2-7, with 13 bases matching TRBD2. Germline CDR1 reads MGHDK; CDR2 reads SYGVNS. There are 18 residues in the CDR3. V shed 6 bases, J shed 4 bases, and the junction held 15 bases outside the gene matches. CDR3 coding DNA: TGTGCCAGCAGCACCTCACGCACTAGCGGGAGGGCCCGGTACGAGCAGTACTTC. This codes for CASSTSRTSGRARYEQYF.

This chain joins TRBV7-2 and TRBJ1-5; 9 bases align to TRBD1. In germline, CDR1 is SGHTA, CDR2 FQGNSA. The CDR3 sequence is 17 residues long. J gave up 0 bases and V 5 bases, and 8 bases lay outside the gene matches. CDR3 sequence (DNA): TGTGCCAGCAGCCACGGGACAGGGCTGTATAGCAATCAGCCCCAGCATTTT. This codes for CASSHGTGLYSNQPQHF. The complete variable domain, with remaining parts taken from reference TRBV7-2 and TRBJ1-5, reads GAGVSQSPSNKVTEKGKDVELRCDPISGHTALYWYRQSLGQGLEFLIYFQGNSAPDKSGLPSDRFSAERTGGSVSTLTIQRTQQEDSAVYLCASSHGTGLYSNQPQHFGDGTRLSIL.

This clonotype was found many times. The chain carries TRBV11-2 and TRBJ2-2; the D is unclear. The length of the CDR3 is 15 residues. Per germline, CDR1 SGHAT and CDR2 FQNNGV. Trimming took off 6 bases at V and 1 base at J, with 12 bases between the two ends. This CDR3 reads CASRRSVMNTGELFF. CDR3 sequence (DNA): TGTGCCAGCAGGCGGAGCGTGATGAACACCGGGGAGCTGTTTTTT.

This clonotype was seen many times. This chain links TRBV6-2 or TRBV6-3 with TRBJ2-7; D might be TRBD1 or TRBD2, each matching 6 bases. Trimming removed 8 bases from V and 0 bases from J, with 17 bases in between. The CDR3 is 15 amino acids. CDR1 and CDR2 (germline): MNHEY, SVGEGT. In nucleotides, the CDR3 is TGTGCCAGCCGCTTTGCACAGGGAGGCTCCTACGAGCAGTACTTC. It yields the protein CASRFAQGGSYEQYF.

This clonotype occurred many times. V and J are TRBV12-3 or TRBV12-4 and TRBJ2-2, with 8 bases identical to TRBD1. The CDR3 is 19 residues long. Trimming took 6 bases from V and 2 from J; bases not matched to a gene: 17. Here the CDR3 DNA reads TGTGCCAGCAGGGCCGGGACAGGAAATGTTGCCAGAAACACCGGGGAGCTGTTTTTT. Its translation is CASRAGTGNVARNTGELFF.

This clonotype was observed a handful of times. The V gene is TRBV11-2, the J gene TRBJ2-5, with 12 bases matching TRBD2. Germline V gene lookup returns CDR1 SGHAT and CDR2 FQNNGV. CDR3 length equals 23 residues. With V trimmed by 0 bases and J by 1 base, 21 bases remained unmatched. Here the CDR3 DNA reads TGTGCCAGCAGCTTAGATCTTTCCATGATGCTACTAGCGGGAGGTGGAGGCCAAGAGACCCAGTACTTC. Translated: CASSLDLSMMLLAGGGGQETQYF.

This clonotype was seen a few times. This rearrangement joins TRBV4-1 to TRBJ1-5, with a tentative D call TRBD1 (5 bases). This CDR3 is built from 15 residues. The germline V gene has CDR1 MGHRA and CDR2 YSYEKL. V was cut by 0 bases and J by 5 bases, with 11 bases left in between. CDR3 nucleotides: TGCGCCAGCAGCCAAGAGGGAGACAGCTATCAGCCCCAGCATTTT. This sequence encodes CASSQEGDSYQPQHF.

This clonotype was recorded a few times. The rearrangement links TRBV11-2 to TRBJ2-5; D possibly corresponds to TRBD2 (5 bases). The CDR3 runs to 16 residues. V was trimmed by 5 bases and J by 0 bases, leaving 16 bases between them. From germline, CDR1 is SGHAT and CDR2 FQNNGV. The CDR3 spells CASSPGIVPYQETQYF. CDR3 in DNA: TGTGCCAGCAGCCCCGGGATTGTCCCGTACCAAGAGACCCAGTACTTC.

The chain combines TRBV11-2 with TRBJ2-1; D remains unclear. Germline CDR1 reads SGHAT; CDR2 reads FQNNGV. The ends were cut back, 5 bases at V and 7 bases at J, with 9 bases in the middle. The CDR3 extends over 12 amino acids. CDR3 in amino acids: CASSALGNEQFF. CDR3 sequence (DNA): TGTGCCAGCAGCGCACTGGGTAATGAGCAGTTCTTC.

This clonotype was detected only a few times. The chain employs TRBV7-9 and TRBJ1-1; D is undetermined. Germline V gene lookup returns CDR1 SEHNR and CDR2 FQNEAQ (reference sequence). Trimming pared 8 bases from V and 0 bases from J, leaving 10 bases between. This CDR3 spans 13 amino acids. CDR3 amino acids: CASAAQMNTEAFF. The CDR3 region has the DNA TGTGCCAGCGCGGCCCAAATGAACACTGAAGCTTTCTTT.

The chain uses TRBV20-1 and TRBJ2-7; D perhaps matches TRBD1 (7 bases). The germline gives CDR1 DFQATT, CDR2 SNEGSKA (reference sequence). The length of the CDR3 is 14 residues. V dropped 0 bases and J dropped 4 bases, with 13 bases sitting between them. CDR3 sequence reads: CSARDSPGGYEQYF. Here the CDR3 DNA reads TGCAGTGCTAGAGATAGTCCAGGGGGGTACGAGCAGTACTTC.

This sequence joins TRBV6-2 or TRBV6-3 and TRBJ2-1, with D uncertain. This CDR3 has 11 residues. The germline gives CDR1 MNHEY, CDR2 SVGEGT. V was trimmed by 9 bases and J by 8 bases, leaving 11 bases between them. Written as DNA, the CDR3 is TGTGCCAGGTCTGACTTCCATGAGCAGTTCTTC. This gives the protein CARSDFHEQFF.